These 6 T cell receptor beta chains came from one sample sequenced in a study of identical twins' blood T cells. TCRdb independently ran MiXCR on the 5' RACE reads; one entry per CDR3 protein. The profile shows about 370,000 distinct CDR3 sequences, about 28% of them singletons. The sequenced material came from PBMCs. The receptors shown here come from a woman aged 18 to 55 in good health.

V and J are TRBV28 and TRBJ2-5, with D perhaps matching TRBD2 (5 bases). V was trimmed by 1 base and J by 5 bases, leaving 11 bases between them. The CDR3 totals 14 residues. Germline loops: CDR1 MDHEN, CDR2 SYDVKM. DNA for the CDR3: TGTGCCAGCAGTTTATTAACCAGGAGGGAGACCCAGTACTTC. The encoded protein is CASSLLTRRETQYF.

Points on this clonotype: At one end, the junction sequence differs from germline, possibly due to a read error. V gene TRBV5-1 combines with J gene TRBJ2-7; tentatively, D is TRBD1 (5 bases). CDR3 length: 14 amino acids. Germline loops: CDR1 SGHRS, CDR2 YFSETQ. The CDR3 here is CANSVTGFSYEQYF. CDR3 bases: TGCGCCAACAGCGTCACAGGTTTCTCCTACGAGCAGTACTTC.

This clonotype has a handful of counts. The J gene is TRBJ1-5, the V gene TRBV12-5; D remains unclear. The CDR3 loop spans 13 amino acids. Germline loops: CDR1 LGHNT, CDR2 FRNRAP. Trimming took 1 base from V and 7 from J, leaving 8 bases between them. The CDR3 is CASGLAMSQPQHF. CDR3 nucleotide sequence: TGTGCTAGTGGTTTGGCAATGAGCCAGCCCCAGCATTTT. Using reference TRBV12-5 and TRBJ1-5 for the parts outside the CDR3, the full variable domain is DARVTQTPRHKVTEMGQEVTMRCQPILGHNTVFWYRQTMMQGLELLAYFRNRAPLDDSGMPKDRFSAEMPDATLATLKIQPSEPRDSAVYFCASGLAMSQPQHFGDGTRLSIL.

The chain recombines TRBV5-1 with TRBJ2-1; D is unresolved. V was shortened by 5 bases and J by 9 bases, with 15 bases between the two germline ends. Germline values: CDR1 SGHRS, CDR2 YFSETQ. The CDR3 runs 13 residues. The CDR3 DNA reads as TGCGCCAGCAGTCTAGTCTCCGAAAGTGAGCAGTTCTTC. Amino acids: CASSLVSESEQFF. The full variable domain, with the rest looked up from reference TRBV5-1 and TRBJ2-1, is KAGVTQTPRYLIKTRGQQVTLSCSPISGHRSVSWYQQTPGQGLQFLFEYFSETQRNKGNFPGRFSGRQFSNSRSEMNVSTLELGDSALYLCASSLVSESEQFFGPGTRLTVL.

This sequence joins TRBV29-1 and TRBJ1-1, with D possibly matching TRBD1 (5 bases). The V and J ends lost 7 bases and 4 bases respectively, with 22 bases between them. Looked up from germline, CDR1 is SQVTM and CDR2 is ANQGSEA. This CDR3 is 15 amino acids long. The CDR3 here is CSESLQGPRGTEAFF. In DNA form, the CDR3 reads TGCAGCGAATCACTGCAGGGACCTAGGGGCACTGAAGCTTTCTTT.

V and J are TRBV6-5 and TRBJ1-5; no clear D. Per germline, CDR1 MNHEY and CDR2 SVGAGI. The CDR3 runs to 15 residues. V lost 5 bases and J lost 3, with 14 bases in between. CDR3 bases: TGTGCCAGCAGTAGGGAGGGTGCGCACAATCAGCCCCAGCATTTT. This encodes CASSREGAHNQPQHF.